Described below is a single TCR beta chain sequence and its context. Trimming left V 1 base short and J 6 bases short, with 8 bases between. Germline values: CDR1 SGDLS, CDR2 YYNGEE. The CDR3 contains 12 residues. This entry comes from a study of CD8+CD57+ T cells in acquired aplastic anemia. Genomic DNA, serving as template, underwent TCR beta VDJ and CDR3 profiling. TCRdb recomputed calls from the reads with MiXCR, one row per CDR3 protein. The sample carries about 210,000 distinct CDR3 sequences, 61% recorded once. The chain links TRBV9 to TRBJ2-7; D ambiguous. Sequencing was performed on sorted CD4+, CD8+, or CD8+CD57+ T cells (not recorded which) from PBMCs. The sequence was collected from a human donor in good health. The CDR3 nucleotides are TGTGCCAGCAGCGTAACTGATCGCGAGCAGTACTTC. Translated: CASSVTDREQYF.